Below, 32 T cell receptor beta chains from the same sample are listed, as sequenced in a study of early T cells in non-severe SARS-CoV-2 infection (dated by TCRdb to 2020 to 2022). The receptor library was made with 5' RACE. Reads for this sample came from a NextSeq 500. TCRdb reprocessing: public reads trimmed at Q25 with fastp, clones called with MiXCR, in-frame beta chains kept. Each entry merges the rows of one CDR3 protein and shows their most common DNA and genes. This sample has about 100,000 distinct CDR3 sequences in its table, and about an eighth of those were observed once. In total, the top ten clones hold 5.5% to 7% of the sample. Sequenced: whole blood. The receptors stem from an adult who was a healthcare worker with PCR-confirmed SARS-CoV-2 infection or an uninfected control (not recorded which).

V is TRBV6-1 and J is TRBJ2-3, with 12 bases identical to TRBD2. The germline V gene has CDR1 MNHNS and CDR2 SASEGT. This CDR3 spans 13 amino acids. V was clipped by 10 bases and J by 6 bases; unmatched bases: 5. As DNA, the CDR3 is TGTGCCACCCGACTAGCGGGAGACGATACGCAGTATTTT. Its protein product is CATRLAGDDTQYF.

This clonotype has at least ten counts. The chain employs TRBV20-1 and TRBJ2-3, with 10 bases that match TRBD2. There are 15 residues in the CDR3. Germline values: CDR1 DFQATT, CDR2 SNEGSKA (reference sequence). V lost 3 bases, J lost 5 bases, and 8 bases stayed unmatched. The CDR3 sequence is CSARASGSQGDTQYF. Written as DNA, the CDR3 is TGCAGTGCTAGGGCTAGCGGGAGTCAGGGAGATACGCAGTATTTT.

This clonotype was observed a handful of times. This chain connects TRBV4-1 to TRBJ2-3; D ambiguous. There are 16 residues in the CDR3. V dropped 0 bases and J dropped 0 bases, with 10 bases sitting between them. Germline loops: CDR1 MGHRA, CDR2 YSYEKL. Written as DNA, the CDR3 is TGCGCCAGCAGCCAAGAGGCTATTCTTAGCACAGATACGCAGTATTTT. This gives the protein CASSQEAILSTDTQYF.

This clonotype was observed a handful of times. The chain joins TRBV7-2 to TRBJ2-5; 7 nucleotides align to TRBD1. With V trimmed by 5 bases and J by 4 bases, 1 base remained unmatched. The CDR3 totals 12 residues. Germline assignment: CDR1 SGHTA and CDR2 FQGNSA. CDR3 protein: CASSRDRETQYF. The CDR3 DNA reads TGTGCCAGCAGCCGGGACAGAGAGACCCAGTACTTC.

The rearrangement joins TRBV28 to TRBJ2-7; the D is unclear. Germline values: CDR1 MDHEN, CDR2 SYDVKM. The V end was cut by 5 bases, the J end by 13 bases, with 9 bases between. The CDR3 runs 9 residues. The DNA of the CDR3 is TGTGCCAGCAGTCCCCTGGTCTACTTC. Encoded protein: CASSPLVYF.

This clonotype was seen ten or more times. The V and J genes are TRBV12-5 and TRBJ1-1; D is unclear. Trimming shortened V by 7 bases and J by 5 bases, and 17 bases separated the two germline ends. CDR1 is LGHNT, CDR2 FRNRAP, per germline. This CDR3 region has 14 residues. The CDR3 nucleotides read TGTGCTAGTGCCCCGGACTGGGGAGGAACTGAAGCTTTCTTT. It encodes CASAPDWGGTEAFF.

This clonotype was observed a few times. CDR3 in amino acids: CASRSWGTEAFF. As DNA, the CDR3 is TGTGCCAGCAGGTCATGGGGGACTGAAGCTTTCTTT. V and J are TRBV28 and TRBJ1-1; perhaps TRBD1 as D (5 bases). The ends were cut back, 6 bases at V and 5 bases at J, with 10 bases in the middle. CDR3 size: 12 residues. From germline, CDR1 is MDHEN and CDR2 SYDVKM.

J is TRBJ2-5 and V is TRBV7-9; D gene uncertain. V gave up 2 bases and J gave up 5 bases, with 6 bases separating them. CDR1 SEHNR and CDR2 FQNEAQ come from the germline V gene (reference sequence). The CDR3 extends over 12 amino acids. For the CDR3, the DNA is TGTGCCAGCAGCTTAACGGTTGAGACCCAGTACTTC. Residues: CASSLTVETQYF.

This clonotype was seen a few times. The rearrangement joins TRBV12-3 or TRBV12-4 to TRBJ1-6, with D unclear. The CDR3 contains 15 residues. Trimming stripped 8 bases from V and 5 bases from J, with 16 bases between. This CDR3 reads CASGRAGQDNSPLHF. CDR3 sequence (DNA): TGTGCCAGCGGAAGGGCAGGCCAAGATAATTCACCCCTCCACTTT.

This clonotype was found many times. This rearrangement joins TRBV18 to TRBJ1-2, with 8 positions matching TRBD1. The CDR3 extends over 13 amino acids. Germline values: CDR1 KGHSH, CDR2 LQKENI. The junction had 3 bases not matched to a gene; V was cut back by 2 bases and J by 7 bases. CDR3 residues: CASSPSGGSGYTF. The CDR3, as DNA: TGTGCCAGCTCACCATCAGGGGGCTCTGGCTACACCTTC.

In this sample, this clonotype turned up a few times. This chain joins TRBV9 and TRBJ2-3; D unresolved. This CDR3 region has 14 residues. V was trimmed by 0 bases and J by 2 bases, leaving 7 bases between them. CDR1 is SGDLS, CDR2 YYNGEE, per germline. The CDR3 DNA is TGTGCCAGCAGCGTAGACTCGAACACAGATACGCAGTATTTT. Translation gives CASSVDSNTDTQYF.

This clonotype was found many times. This rearrangement joins TRBV6-6 to TRBJ2-7; 8 positions match TRBD1. Per germline, CDR1 MNHNY and CDR2 SVGAGI (reference sequence). Germline trimming cut 0 bases from V and 3 bases from J; bases unmatched to any gene: 4. This CDR3 comprises 15 residues. The CDR3 DNA sequence: TGTGCCAGCAGTTACTCGACGGGACAGGTCTACGAGCAGTACTTC. Translating gives CASSYSTGQVYEQYF.

The chain joins TRBV5-5 to TRBJ2-3; TRBD2 aligns across 7 bases. This CDR3 has 14 amino acids. CDR1 and CDR2 from the germline V gene are SGHKS and YYEKEE (reference sequence). V lost 4 bases and J lost 6; bases outside the gene matches: 8. DNA of the CDR3: TGTGCCAGCAGCCGGGCCAGCGGGAAGGATACGCAGTATTTT. It specifies CASSRASGKDTQYF.

The rearrangement uses TRBV12-3 or TRBV12-4 and TRBJ1-3; tentatively, D is TRBD1 (6 bases). V was shortened by 9 bases and J by 0 bases, with 9 bases between the two germline ends. There are 13 residues in the CDR3. This CDR3 is CASTGISGNTIYF. DNA of the CDR3: TGTGCCAGTACAGGGATCTCTGGAAACACCATATATTTT.

This clonotype was picked up a small number of times. The genes are TRBV12-3 or TRBV12-4 and TRBJ2-2; D may be TRBD1 or TRBD2 (5 bases each). Trimming removed 7 bases from V and 8 bases from J, with 17 bases in between. CDR3 length: 14 amino acids. CDR3 region: CASTRDHRLGELFF. The CDR3 DNA reads as TGTGCCAGCACCCGGGACCACCGGTTAGGGGAGCTGTTTTTT.

Only a few counts were recorded for this clonotype. V is TRBV24-1 and J is TRBJ2-2; 9 bases match TRBD2. Germline values: CDR1 KGHDR, CDR2 SFDVKD. The junction had 4 bases not matched to a gene; V was cut back by 7 bases and J by 5 bases. This CDR3 contains 14 residues. The chain's CDR3 is CATRGLAETGELFF. CDR3 DNA sequence: TGTGCCACCAGGGGACTAGCAGAGACCGGGGAGCTGTTTTTT.

This clonotype was counted a few times. The rearrangement uses TRBV7-9 and TRBJ2-6; D is uncertain. Deletions cut 1 base from V and 2 bases from J, with 9 bases between. CDR3 length equals 16 residues. Germline lookup yields CDR1 SEHNR and CDR2 FQNEAQ (reference sequence). The CDR3 nucleotides are TGTGCCAGCAGCTTAGGACTCCGACCTGGGGCCAACGTCCTGACTTTC. This translates into CASSLGLRPGANVLTF.

This clonotype was counted many times. The chain recombines TRBV6-1 with TRBJ2-1; TRBD2 agrees at 11 bases. The CDR3 runs to 15 residues. Trimming at V came to 4 bases and at J to 4 bases, leaving 3 bases not matched to a gene. CDR1 MNHNS and CDR2 SASEGT come from the germline V gene. The CDR3 nucleotides read TGTGCCAGCAGTGGGGGACTAGCGGATTACAATGAGCAGTTCTTC. Encoded protein: CASSGGLADYNEQFF.

This clonotype was picked up a small number of times. The rearrangement joins TRBV11-2 to TRBJ2-5; 7 bases map to TRBD1. CDR1 SGHAT and CDR2 FQNNGV come from the germline V gene. Trimming cost V 3 bases and J 3 bases; bases outside gene matches: 7. The CDR3 spans 15 residues. CDR3 in amino acids: CASSLTGTPEETQYF. The CDR3 bases are TGTGCCAGCAGCTTGACAGGGACCCCTGAAGAGACCCAGTACTTC.

This clonotype showed up many times. The J gene is TRBJ2-7, the V gene TRBV7-9, with 9 bases aligning to TRBD1. The ends lost 2 bases at V and 4 bases at J; junction bases unmatched: 12. CDR1 is SEHNR and CDR2 is FQNEAQ in the germline V gene (reference sequence). The CDR3 is made up of 17 amino acids. CDR3 coding DNA: TGTGCCAGCAGCTTATTCTTAAGCCGGGACAGGGTTTACGAGCAGTACTTC. Protein sequence: CASSLFLSRDRVYEQYF.

The chain is built from TRBV5-4 and TRBJ1-1, with D possibly being TRBD1 (5 bases). Trimming took off 3 bases at V and 1 base at J, with 19 bases between the two ends. This CDR3 has 17 residues. Per germline, CDR1 SGHNT and CDR2 YYREEE (reference sequence). DNA of the CDR3: TGTGCCAGCAGCTACTTACCAACTCCGCAGGGGAACACTGAAGCTTTCTTT. It translates to CASSYLPTPQGNTEAFF.

This clonotype was counted many times. This rearrangement joins TRBV7-9 to TRBJ1-5, with 9 nucleotides matching TRBD1. V lost 1 base, J lost 11 bases, and 6 bases stayed unmatched. The germline V gene encodes CDR1 SEHNR and CDR2 FQNEAQ (reference sequence). This CDR3 has 14 amino acids. This CDR3 is CASSLEGQGPSQHF. In nucleotides, the CDR3 is TGTGCCAGCAGCTTAGAGGGACAGGGCCCATCCCAGCATTTT.

This chain's CDR3 is CASSLGVGTAYLNEQFF. The CDR3 region has the DNA TGTGCCAGCAGCTTAGGGGTAGGGACGGCCTATTTGAATGAGCAGTTCTTC. The rearrangement joins TRBV7-9 to TRBJ2-1; perhaps D is TRBD1 or TRBD2 (5 bases each). The germline V gene encodes CDR1 SEHNR and CDR2 FQNEAQ (reference sequence). The CDR3 covers 17 residues. The V end lost 1 base, the J end lost 7 bases, and 20 bases lay between the germline ends.

This clonotype was recorded at least ten times. This chain links TRBV11-2 with TRBJ2-2; 7 bases align to TRBD2. This CDR3 is 15 amino acids long. CDR1 and CDR2 (germline): SGHAT, FQNNGV. Germline trimming cut 5 bases from V and 0 bases from J; bases unmatched to any gene: 3. The CDR3 protein is CASSRGVSNTGELFF. CDR3 sequence (DNA): TGTGCCAGCAGCCGGGGGGTATCGAACACCGGGGAGCTGTTTTTT.

This clonotype appeared a few times. The V call is TRBV4-3, the J call TRBJ2-7, with no clear D. Per the germline V gene, CDR1 is LGHNA and CDR2 is YSLEER. The CDR3 has 15 amino acids. Trimming removed 0 bases from V and 5 bases from J, with 14 bases in between. CDR3 nucleotides: TGCGCCAGCAGCCAAGATCTTAGGGCCGAGCACGAGCAGTACTTC. This codes for CASSQDLRAEHEQYF.

A few counts support this clonotype. J is TRBJ2-7 and V is TRBV29-1; a possible D gene is TRBD1 (6 bases). Germline V gives CDR1 SQVTM, CDR2 ANQGSEA. V was cut by 6 bases and J by 6 bases, with 12 bases left in between. The CDR3 has 11 residues. This CDR3 is CSVGTGSEQYF. Here the CDR3 DNA reads TGCAGCGTAGGTACAGGGAGCGAGCAGTACTTC.

V gene TRBV6-5 combines with J gene TRBJ2-1; 9 nucleotides line up with TRBD2. The CDR3 extends over 15 amino acids. CDR1 and CDR2 (germline): MNHEY, SVGAGI. With V trimmed by 4 bases and J by 2 bases, 3 bases remained unmatched. In nucleotides, the CDR3 is TGTGCCAGCAGTTTAGCGGGAGATACCTACAATGAGCAGTTCTTC. This sequence encodes CASSLAGDTYNEQFF.

The table lists this clonotype with many counts. The chain recombines TRBV11-2 with TRBJ2-2; D unresolved. Trimming took off 5 bases at V and 6 bases at J, with 7 bases between the two ends. Per the germline V gene, CDR1 is SGHAT and CDR2 is FQNNGV. This CDR3 has 12 residues. DNA for the CDR3: TGTGCCAGCAGCCCTCAGGCCGGGGAGCTGTTTTTT. Its translation: CASSPQAGELFF.

CDR3 in amino acids: CASSRGDYEQYF. CDR3 DNA sequence: TGTGCCAGCAGCCGCGGGGATTACGAGCAGTACTTC. V usage is TRBV11-2 and J usage is TRBJ2-7; a weak D match, TRBD2 (6 bases). The CDR3 has 12 residues. V lost 5 bases and J lost 4, with 9 bases in between. The V gene's germline CDR1 is SGHAT and CDR2 FQNNGV.

This rearrangement joins TRBV2 to TRBJ2-2, with 9 bases matching TRBD2. Germline CDR1 is SNHLY and CDR2 is FYNNEI. With 4 bases clipped from V and 5 bases from J, the junction kept 2 bases outside the gene matches. The CDR3 extends over 14 amino acids. The CDR3 bases are TGTGCCAGCAGTGGAACTAGCGGGACCGGGGAGCTGTTTTTT. Encoded protein: CASSGTSGTGELFF. The variable domain in full, with the rest retrieved from reference TRBV2 and TRBJ2-2, is EPEVTQTPSHQVTQMGQEVILRCVPISNHLYFYWYRQILGQKVEFLVSFYNNEISEKSEIFDDQFSVERPDGSNFTLKIRSTKLEDSAMYFCASSGTSGTGELFFGEGSRLTVL.

The CDR3 loop is CASSLAGTVTEAFF. The CDR3, as DNA: TGTGCCAGCAGTTTAGCGGGGACAGTCACTGAAGCTTTCTTT. This chain uses TRBV12-3 or TRBV12-4 with TRBJ1-1; 7 nucleotides agree with TRBD1. The V gene end was trimmed by 0 bases and the J gene end by 4 bases; junction bases not matched to a gene: 2. The CDR3 runs to 14 residues.

In this sample, this clonotype turned up many times. The junction does not match germline at one end; this may be a read error. The chain employs TRBV5-5 and TRBJ1-1; tentatively, D is TRBD1 (6 bases). The CDR3 loop spans 15 amino acids. Germline V gives CDR1 SGHKS, CDR2 YYEKEE (reference sequence). CDR3 loop: CASSAGQLMNTEVFF. In nucleotides, the CDR3 is TGTGCCAGCAGCGCAGGACAGCTCATGAACACTGAAGTTTTCTTT.